What follows are 32 T cell receptor beta chains derived from one specimen sequenced in a study of OX40 agonist ivuxolimab in advanced cancers. Generated by immunoSEQ multiplex PCR, the TCRdb table keeps only in-frame clones and is missing some. The sample has 35,000 to 40,000 clones; 80% to 95% are singletons. The sample consisted of CD4+ or CD8+ T cells sorted from blood, taken in a trial of the OX40 agonist ivuxolimab. The receptors shown here come from an adult with an advanced solid tumor such as melanoma, head and neck, liver or kidney cancer.

Turning to this clone: A read error may account for a junction end that differs from germline. This chain links TRBV7-9 with TRBJ1-2; TRBD1 agrees at 11 bases. The CDR3 runs to 19 residues. The germline gives CDR1 SEHNR, CDR2 FQNEAQ (reference sequence). The CDR3 protein is CASSHLGQGQGAINYGCTF. For the CDR3, the DNA is TGTGCCAGCAGCCACCTAGGCCAAGGACAGGGGGCGATTAACTATGGCTGCACCTTC.

The rearrangement joins TRBV30 to TRBJ1-1; D may be TRBD1 (6 bases). V was clipped by 0 bases and J by 4 bases, with 9 bases between them. The length of the CDR3 is 13 residues. Germline V lookup: CDR1 GTSNPN, CDR2 SVGIG (reference sequence). CDR3: CAWSVSGATEAFF. CDR3 bases: TGTGCCTGGAGTGTATCAGGGGCCACTGAAGCTTTCTTT.

This sequence joins TRBV4-3 and TRBJ2-1; no firm D call. Germline CDR1 reads LGHNA; CDR2 reads YSLEER. Trimming pared 3 bases from V and 0 bases from J, leaving 9 bases between. CDR3 size: 15 residues. The CDR3 coding sequence is TGCGCCAGCAGCCATAACCCAGGCTCCTACAATGAGCAGTTCTTC. This gives the protein CASSHNPGSYNEQFF.

The V gene is TRBV30, the J gene TRBJ1-2; D is perhaps TRBD1 (5 bases). CDR3 length equals 13 residues. Deletions cut 1 base from V and 5 bases from J, with 11 bases between. Germline lookup yields CDR1 GTSNPN and CDR2 SVGIG (reference sequence). This chain's CDR3 is CAWSAPGLYGYTF. CDR3 DNA sequence: TGTGCCTGGAGTGCCCCGGGGCTTTATGGCTACACCTTC.

In regard to this clone: A read error is the likely source, as a far larger clone sits one nucleotide away. V is TRBV5-6 and J is TRBJ2-7, with D perhaps TRBD2 (5 bases). The V end was cut by 0 bases, the J end by 2 bases, with 12 bases between. Germline V gene lookup returns CDR1 SGHDT and CDR2 YYEEEE. CDR3 size: 15 residues. The CDR3 coding sequence is TGTGCCAGCAGCTTGGAGCCGGGGTCAGCCTACGAGCAGTACTTC. Residues: CASSLEPGSAYEQYF.

V and J are TRBV6-5 and TRBJ2-1; D possibly corresponds to TRBD2 (6 bases). Deletions cut 6 bases from V and 6 bases from J, with 9 bases between. CDR3 size: 12 residues. CDR1 is MNHEY, CDR2 SVGAGI, per germline. In DNA form, the CDR3 reads TGTGCCAGCAGCGTGGGAGGCAATGAGCAGTTCTTC. This sequence encodes CASSVGGNEQFF.

V usage is TRBV4-2 and J usage is TRBJ1-1; no definite D call. Looked up from germline, CDR1 is LGHNA and CDR2 is YNFKEQ. V lost 0 bases, J lost 8 bases, and 7 bases lay in between. The CDR3 has 12 amino acids. The chain's CDR3 is CASSQDRVEAFF. The CDR3 bases are TGTGCCAGCAGCCAAGATAGGGTGGAAGCTTTCTTT.

V usage is TRBV6-1 and J usage is TRBJ1-6; D unresolved. In germline, CDR1 is MNHNS, CDR2 SASEGT. This CDR3 is built from 15 residues. The CDR3 nucleotides read TGTGGGTCTCGGCCGGGGTTGTCCTATAATTCACCCCTCCACTTT. This codes for CGSRPGLSYNSPLHF.

The genes are TRBV7-8 and TRBJ2-3; a possible D gene is TRBD2 (7 bases). CDR3 length: 16 amino acids. Germline CDR1 SGHVS, CDR2 FQNEAQ. Trimming pared 0 bases from V and 2 bases from J, leaving 12 bases between. The CDR3: CASSLALRGPTDTQYF. CDR3 in DNA: TGTGCCAGCAGCTTAGCGTTGCGGGGGCCCACAGATACGCAGTATTTT.

The J gene is TRBJ2-3, the V gene TRBV9; 15 nucleotides agree with TRBD2. The germline V gene has CDR1 SGDLS and CDR2 YYNGEE. The junction had 12 bases not matched to a gene; V was cut back by 2 bases and J by 5 bases. CDR3 length equals 19 residues. CDR3 sequence (DNA): TGTGCCAGCAGCGTCGCCATGAGCGGGACTAGCGGGAGGAAAGATACGCAGTATTTT. It translates to CASSVAMSGTSGRKDTQYF. Full variable domain (remainder filled in from reference TRBV9 and TRBJ2-3): DSGVTQTPKHLITATGQRVTLRCSPRSGDLSVYWYQQSLDQGLQFLIQYYNGEERAKGNILERFSAQQFPDLHSELNLSSLELGDSALYFCASSVAMSGTSGRKDTQYFGPGTRLTVL.

The rearrangement uses TRBV10-3 and TRBJ2-7; no reliable D call. CDR1 is ENHRY, CDR2 SYGVKD, per germline. CDR3 length: 15 amino acids. Trimming removed 0 bases from V and 2 bases from J, with 11 bases in between. The CDR3 is CAISESASYPYEQYV. The CDR3 DNA reads TGTGCCATCAGTGAGTCAGCCAGCTACCCCTACGAGCAGTACGTC.

The chain couples TRBV30 to TRBJ1-2, with 8 bases aligning to TRBD1. The CDR3 spans 11 residues. Germline V CDR1 and CDR2: GTSNPN, SVGIG (reference sequence). With V trimmed by 7 bases and J by 3 bases, 1 base remained unmatched. The CDR3 loop is CASGQDYGYTF. CDR3 DNA: TGTGCCTCGGGACAGGACTATGGCTACACCTTC.

The chain has TRBV7-6 and TRBJ1-2; the match to TRBD1 covers 8 bases. Trimming at V came to 6 bases and at J to 8 bases, leaving 8 bases not matched to a gene. The CDR3 extends over 13 amino acids. The germline CDR1 and CDR2 sequences are SGHVS and FNYEAQ. The CDR3 spells CASSFTGGQGYTF. The DNA for the CDR3 is TGTGCCAGCAGTTTCACAGGGGGACAGGGCTACACCTTC.

The chain combines TRBV9 with TRBJ2-6; 8 bases fit TRBD1. Losses at the gene ends were 4 bases for V and 2 bases for J; bases not matched to a gene: 2. This CDR3 spans 15 amino acids. Germline CDR1 and CDR2: SGDLS and YYNGEE. The CDR3 DNA is TGTGCCAGCAGCCAGACAGGGGCTGGGGCCAACGTCCTGACTTTC. It yields the protein CASSQTGAGANVLTF.

This clone was found a few times. V gene TRBV29-1 combines with J gene TRBJ1-2; D is unclear. This CDR3 is 11 amino acids long. Between the trimmed V and J ends, which lost 4 bases and 3 bases, there was a span of 6 bases. Germline V gene lookup returns CDR1 SQVTM and CDR2 ANQGSEA. Here the CDR3 DNA reads TGCAGCGTTGTAAGGGACTATGGCTACACCTTC. Its protein product is CSVVRDYGYTF. Filled out from reference TRBV29-1 and TRBJ1-2, the complete variable domain reads SAVISQKPSRDICQRGTSLTIQCQVDSQVTMMFWYRQQPGQSLTLIATANQGSEATYESGFVIDKFPISRPNLTFSTLTVSNMSPEDSSIYLCSVVRDYGYTFGSGTRLTVV.

CDR3 residues: CASSVSGTGGDTQYF. DNA for the CDR3: TGTGCCAGCAGCGTCTCCGGGACAGGGGGAGATACGCAGTATTTT. This chain joins TRBV9 and TRBJ2-3, with 11 positions matching TRBD1. V was pared by 2 bases and J by 5 bases, with 4 bases of the junction left unmatched. The CDR3 is 15 residues long. Looked up from germline, CDR1 is SGDLS and CDR2 is YYNGEE.

This clone was detected only once. V gene TRBV9 combines with J gene TRBJ1-5, with D hard to call. CDR1 SGDLS and CDR2 YYNGEE come from the germline V gene. Trimming shortened V by 4 bases and J by 0 bases, and 8 bases separated the two germline ends. The CDR3 has 14 amino acids. Here the CDR3 reads CASSPTLSNQPQHF. Here the CDR3 DNA reads TGTGCCAGCAGCCCGACACTTAGCAATCAGCCCCAGCATTTT.

This clone has just one count. The chain couples TRBV19 to TRBJ1-4; D unresolved. Germline CDR1 and CDR2: LNHDA and SQIVND (reference sequence). With 5 bases removed from V and 8 bases from J, the gap between germline ends came to 15 bases. The CDR3 consists of 14 residues. The CDR3 reads CASSRAGDDEKLFF. The CDR3 region has the DNA TGTGCCAGTAGTCGGGCCGGGGATGACGAAAAACTGTTTTTT.

The chain recombines TRBV7-9 with TRBJ1-2; D remains ambiguous. The CDR3 contains 14 residues. Looked up from germline, CDR1 is SEHNR and CDR2 is FQNEAQ (reference sequence). V lost 5 bases and J 5 bases, leaving 15 bases between the germline ends. The CDR3 DNA sequence: TGTGCCAGCAGCCCCCCCATCGCTGATTATGGCTACACCTTC. Its protein is CASSPPIADYGYTF.

This rearrangement joins TRBV5-1 to TRBJ2-7; TRBD1 matches 7 bases. This CDR3 is 13 amino acids long. V lost 4 bases, J lost 3 bases, and 4 bases stayed unmatched. The germline V gene encodes CDR1 SGHRS and CDR2 YFSETQ. The CDR3 is CASSPGTVYEQYF. The DNA for the CDR3 is TGCGCCAGCAGCCCCGGGACAGTCTACGAGCAGTACTTC.

This chain connects TRBV11-3 to TRBJ1-2; 7 bases align to TRBD1. The length of the CDR3 is 12 residues. The germline CDR1 and CDR2 sequences are SGHNT and YENEEA. J gave up 13 bases and V 5 bases, and 10 bases lay outside the gene matches. The CDR3 is CASSLRQGQATF. The CDR3 DNA follows: TGTGCCAGCAGCCTTCGACAGGGACAAGCCACCTTC.

The genes are TRBV7-9 and TRBJ2-1; 10 bases are shared with TRBD1. Per the germline V gene, CDR1 is SEHNR and CDR2 is FQNEAQ (reference sequence). The length of the CDR3 is 16 residues. Germline trimming cut 3 bases from V and 0 bases from J; bases unmatched to any gene: 2. CDR3 sequence (DNA): TGTGCCAGCAGCTTGGACAGGGGGAGCTCCTACAATGAGCAGTTCTTC. Translated: CASSLDRGSSYNEQFF.

The genes are TRBV2 and TRBJ1-2; no firm D call. The CDR3 runs 16 residues. The V end lost 1 base, the J end lost 8 bases, and 20 bases lay between the germline ends. CDR1 is SNHLY and CDR2 is FYNNEI in the germline V gene. CDR3 nucleotides: TGTGCCAGCAGTGAAGGTAGAACGCTTAACCTCGGGGGCTACACCTTC. Translating gives CASSEGRTLNLGGYTF.

This chain connects TRBV29-1 to TRBJ2-1; no firm D call. Germline CDR1 is SQVTM and CDR2 is ANQGSEA. With 6 bases removed from V and 0 bases from J, the gap between germline ends came to 9 bases. The CDR3 runs 13 residues. CDR3 sequence reads: CSVVQSSYNEQFF. The CDR3 DNA follows: TGCAGCGTAGTACAGAGCTCCTACAATGAGCAGTTCTTC.

The DNA of the CDR3 is TGCAGCGGCGGGGGGGCGGGGGCGGACTATGGCTACACCTTC. Residues: CSGGGAGADYGYTF. The V and J genes are TRBV29-1 and TRBJ1-2; D possibly corresponds to TRBD1 (6 bases). The CDR3 has 14 residues. CDR1 is SQVTM, CDR2 ANQGSEA, per germline. V was trimmed by 7 bases and J by 3 bases, leaving 18 bases between them.

The V gene is TRBV9, the J gene TRBJ2-7; TRBD1 agrees at 7 bases. CDR1 and CDR2 from the germline V gene are SGDLS and YYNGEE. Trimming took 1 base from V and 4 from J; bases not matched to a gene: 5. The CDR3 sequence is 14 residues long. CDR3 nucleotides: TGTGCCAGCAGCGTACCGGACAGGACTTACGAGCAGTACGTC. Protein sequence: CASSVPDRTYEQYV.

V usage is TRBV29-1 and J usage is TRBJ2-2; weak D call: TRBD2 (6 bases). The CDR3 runs 14 residues. Germline CDR1 SQVTM, CDR2 ANQGSEA. The V gene lost 4 bases and the J gene lost 7 bases, with 16 bases spanning the gap. DNA for the CDR3: TGCAGCGTTGCCCCGGGAGAATATCACGGGGAGCTGTTTTTT. Its protein product is CSVAPGEYHGELFF.

The rearrangement joins TRBV4-3 to TRBJ1-1, with 8 positions matching TRBD1. CDR1 and CDR2 from the germline V gene are LGHNA and YSLEER. The CDR3 has 15 residues. The V and J ends lost 2 bases and 10 bases, in that order; junction bases with no gene match: 12. This CDR3 reads CASSQSTSRGQGAFF. In nucleotides, the CDR3 is TGCGCCAGCAGCCAATCAACTTCCAGGGGGCAAGGAGCTTTCTTT.

The chain recombines TRBV2 with TRBJ2-1; D gene ambiguous. This CDR3 has 11 amino acids. Germline V gene data show CDR1 as SNHLY and CDR2 as FYNNEI. With 2 bases removed from V and 8 bases from J, the gap between germline ends came to 4 bases. The CDR3 DNA reads as TGTGCCAGCAGTGAATATGATGAGCAGTTCTTC. It encodes CASSEYDEQFF.

The V and J genes are TRBV4-1 and TRBJ1-1; D gene unclear. The CDR3 extends over 16 amino acids. Germline V CDR1 and CDR2: MGHRA, YSYEKL. V shed 3 bases and J shed 1 base, with 15 bases lying between them. CDR3 sequence: CASSQAIMVENTEAFF. The CDR3, as DNA: TGCGCCAGCAGCCAGGCTATTATGGTCGAGAACACTGAAGCTTTCTTT.

The chain combines TRBV7-3 with TRBJ2-6, with D tentatively TRBD1 (5 bases). Trimming pared 1 base from V and 2 bases from J, leaving 9 bases between. The germline V gene has CDR1 SGHTA and CDR2 FQGTGA. This CDR3 comprises 16 residues. This CDR3 is CASSLNAGTGANVLTF. CDR3 nucleotide sequence: TGTGCCAGCAGCTTAAACGCAGGGACTGGGGCCAACGTCCTGACTTTC.

J is TRBJ1-2 and V is TRBV5-6; D uncertain. In germline, CDR1 is SGHDT, CDR2 YYEEEE. Trimming removed 7 bases at V and 9 bases at J, with 19 bases between. This CDR3 spans 13 amino acids. CDR3: CASLGSQVDSYTF. The CDR3 DNA sequence: TGTGCCAGCCTGGGCAGCCAAGTTGATAGCTACACCTTC.